Below are 19 T cell receptor beta chains sequenced from a single sample in a study of shared T cell receptors in the human thymus. The table came from immunoSEQ multiplex PCR; TCRdb's copy has only in-frame clones and leaves some out. The sample holds hundreds of thousands of clones, approximately 87% seen once. These data also featured in a second study, about human thymus T cells.

The sequenced material came from thymocytes. Source of these receptors: a boy under three years old with a congenital heart defect.

The chain couples TRBV10-3 to TRBJ2-7; 7 positions agree with TRBD1. Germline V gene lookup returns CDR1 ENHRY and CDR2 SYGVKD. The J segment lost 3 bases and the V segment lost 8 bases, leaving 4 bases of the junction unmatched. This CDR3 region has 12 residues. CDR3 coding DNA: TGTGCCATCGGGACAGAGAACTACGAGCAGTACTTC. The encoded protein is CAIGTENYEQYF.

The gene calls are TRBV6-5 and TRBJ1-1; 7 bases line up with TRBD1. The germline V gene has CDR1 MNHEY and CDR2 SVGAGI. CDR3 size: 14 residues. The V segment lost 5 bases and the J segment 1 base; nucleotides outside the gene matches: 4. The CDR3 nucleotides are TGTGCCAGCAGTGAACAGGGGACGAACACTGAAGCTTTCTTT. Translating it yields CASSEQGTNTEAFF.

The J gene is TRBJ2-7, the V gene TRBV5-5; 8 bases are shared with TRBD1. The CDR3 length is 13 residues. J lost 8 bases, V lost 2 bases, and 6 bases had no gene match. Per germline, CDR1 SGHKS and CDR2 YYEKEE (reference sequence). The CDR3 DNA follows: TGTGCCAGCAGCTTCCTGACAGGGGTTAAGCAGTACTTC. It codes for CASSFLTGVKQYF.

The chain has TRBV5-6 and TRBJ1-5, with no clear D. The germline gives CDR1 SGHDT, CDR2 YYEEEE. The CDR3 extends over 12 amino acids. The V gene lost 1 base and the J gene lost 11 bases, with 10 bases spanning the gap. The DNA of the CDR3 is TGTGCCAGCAGCTTGTCGGGGAAGACCCAGCATTTT. This sequence encodes CASSLSGKTQHF.

This chain joins TRBV5-1 and TRBJ2-2; 13 nucleotides match TRBD2. Germline V gene data show CDR1 as SGHRS and CDR2 as YFSETQ. This CDR3 has 15 residues. J was trimmed by 5 bases and V by 7 bases; bases with no gene match: 5. The CDR3 DNA reads TGCGCCAGCTACGGGACTAGCGGGACAACCGGGGAGCTGTTTTTT. Its protein product is CASYGTSGTTGELFF. The full variable domain, completed using reference TRBV5-1 and TRBJ2-2, is KAGVTQTPRYLIKTRGQQVTLSCSPISGHRSVSWYQQTPGQGLQFLFEYFSETQRNKGNFPGRFSGRQFSNSRSEMNVSTLELGDSALYLCASYGTSGTTGELFFGEGSRLTVL.

The chain links TRBV2 to TRBJ2-7; maybe TRBD1 (6 bases). The germline V gene has CDR1 SNHLY and CDR2 FYNNEI. The length of the CDR3 is 13 residues. Trimming stripped 6 bases from V and 3 bases from J, with 12 bases between. CDR3 in DNA: TGTGCCAGCAGGGAACCGACAGGCTACGAGCAGTACTTC. This gives the protein CASREPTGYEQYF.

The genes are TRBV29-1 and TRBJ2-7, with D tentatively TRBD2 (6 bases). The CDR3 is 16 amino acids. Germline V gene data show CDR1 as SQVTM and CDR2 as ANQGSEA. V was trimmed by 2 bases and J by 5 bases, leaving 22 bases between them. The CDR3 is CSVEPRPGRPSHEQYF. The CDR3 nucleotides read TGCAGCGTTGAACCCCGGCCGGGGAGGCCTTCCCACGAGCAGTACTTC.

This chain joins TRBV5-1 and TRBJ2-1; 7 bases are a match to TRBD2. The length of the CDR3 is 13 residues. V dropped 7 bases and J dropped 7; count of bases not matched to a gene: 8. Germline V CDR1 and CDR2: SGHRS, YFSETQ. As DNA, the CDR3 is TGCGCCAGCGGAATCGGGAGGACGAATGAGCAGTTCTTC. This encodes CASGIGRTNEQFF.

The chain carries TRBV19 and TRBJ2-7; 9 nucleotides agree with TRBD1. The CDR3 length is 13 residues. J gave up 5 bases and V 6 bases, and 5 bases lay outside the gene matches. Germline V gene lookup returns CDR1 LNHDA and CDR2 SQIVND (reference sequence). The CDR3 reads CASRGTGLDEQYF. The CDR3 DNA follows: TGTGCCAGTAGGGGGACAGGGTTGGACGAGCAGTACTTC.

V is TRBV7-6 and J is TRBJ2-3; D may be TRBD2 (5 bases). The CDR3 contains 15 residues. CDR1 is SGHVS, CDR2 FNYEAQ, per germline. Deletions cut 2 bases from V and 4 bases from J, with 13 bases between. The DNA for the CDR3 is TGTGCCAGCAGCTTATTGACTAACGGGGCAGATACGCAGTATTTT. Translating gives CASSLLTNGADTQYF.

Comments on this clone: The junction differs from germline at one of its ends, possibly a read error. Other DNA variants within this sample encode the same CDR3. The rearrangement uses TRBV4-3 and TRBJ1-6; D is undetermined. CDR1 is LGHNA and CDR2 is YSLEER in the germline V gene. CDR3 length: 17 amino acids. The DNA of the CDR3 is TGCGCCAGCAGGCCAACACCAGACGGACTAAATAATTCCCCCCTCCACTTT. Its translation is CASRPTPDGLNNSPLHF.

This chain connects TRBV6-5 to TRBJ1-1; D possibly corresponds to TRBD1 (5 bases). Trimming removed 5 bases from V and 4 bases from J, with 11 bases in between. This CDR3 comprises 13 residues. Germline lookup yields CDR1 MNHEY and CDR2 SVGAGI. The CDR3 reads CASSRDWPTEAFF. The CDR3 DNA follows: TGTGCCAGCAGTCGGGACTGGCCCACTGAAGCTTTCTTT.

Only a few counts were recorded for this clone. V is TRBV14 and J is TRBJ2-2, with 12 nucleotides matching TRBD2. CDR3 length equals 16 residues. Germline CDR1 and CDR2: SGHDN and FVKESK. After removal of 4 bases from V and 4 bases from J, the junction contained 4 bases not matched to a gene. CDR3 sequence: CASSPTSGSITGELFF. CDR3 coding DNA: TGTGCCAGCAGCCCGACTAGCGGGAGTATCACCGGGGAGCTGTTTTTT.

This chain links TRBV30 with TRBJ1-1; 11 positions match TRBD1. CDR3 length equals 17 residues. Germline V CDR1 and CDR2: GTSNPN, SVGIG (reference sequence). V trimming: 3 bases; J trimming: 3 bases; junction bases outside the gene matches: 12. The chain's CDR3 is CAWSPDRGRVKDTEAFF. The CDR3, as DNA: TGTGCCTGGAGCCCGGACAGGGGGCGAGTTAAGGACACTGAAGCTTTCTTT.

The CDR3 DNA is TGTGCCAGCAGCAAAGAGTCGGACAGGGGGGTCTTGGGCTACACCTTC. Translated, it gives CASSKESDRGVLGYTF. The genes are TRBV7-2 and TRBJ1-2; the match to TRBD1 covers 10 bases. The CDR3 length is 16 residues. With 5 bases clipped from V and 8 bases from J, the junction kept 14 bases outside the gene matches. The germline CDR1 and CDR2 sequences are SGHTA and FQGNSA.

V and J are TRBV6-1 and TRBJ1-1; 8 bases align to TRBD1. J lost 1 base, V lost 6 bases, and 7 bases had no gene match. This CDR3 spans 15 amino acids. Germline CDR1 MNHNS, CDR2 SASEGT. CDR3 DNA sequence: TGTGCCAGCAGGGGACAGGCTTGTCAGAACACTGAAGCTTTCTTT. It yields the protein CASRGQACQNTEAFF.

V usage is TRBV11-2 and J usage is TRBJ2-3; D is unclear. Germline assignment: CDR1 SGHAT and CDR2 FQNNGV. The V and J ends lost 3 bases and 3 bases respectively, with 10 bases between them. The CDR3 totals 14 residues. In nucleotides, the CDR3 is TGTGCCAGCAGCTTTCCCCCCTCGACAGATACGCAGTATTTT. It codes for CASSFPPSTDTQYF.

This chain links TRBV6-5 with TRBJ2-3; a weak D match, TRBD2 (5 bases). The CDR3 is 16 residues long. The germline CDR1 and CDR2 sequences are MNHEY and SVGAGI. Trimming left V 0 bases short and J 5 bases short, with 15 bases between. The CDR3 nucleotides are TGTGCCAGCAGTTACTCGAGGGCGGAGGCTGGAGATACGCAGTATTTT. Translation gives CASSYSRAEAGDTQYF.

The rearrangement links TRBV27 to TRBJ2-6; 7 bases line up with TRBD2. Trimming cost V 5 bases and J 0 bases; bases outside gene matches: 13. The germline CDR1 and CDR2 sequences are MNHEY and SMNVEV (reference sequence). This CDR3 is built from 19 residues. The CDR3 sequence is CASSQRGDRGDSGANVLTF. The CDR3 DNA is TGTGCCAGCAGTCAACGGGGGGACCGGGGGGACTCTGGGGCCAACGTCCTGACTTTC.